A single sample is the source of the 23 T cell receptor beta chains below, sequenced in a study of blood T cells in healthy people across ages. For the second PCR, which ran for roughly 7 to 11 cycles, a sample-barcoded 5' primer and a J-beta primer mix were used. TCRdb ran MiXCR on the 5' RACE reads and lists one entry per CDR3 protein. Here the sample spans about 2 million distinct CDR3 sequences, around half being singletons. The material sequenced was blood. The receptors stem from a woman in her 40s in good health.

CDR3 residues: CASAGGGLAKNIQYF. DNA of the CDR3: TGTGCCAGCGCCGGAGGGGGGTTAGCCAAAAACATTCAGTACTTC. The chain recombines TRBV4-2 with TRBJ2-4; D tentatively fits TRBD1 or TRBD2 (6 bases each). The V end was cut by 8 bases, the J end by 0 bases, with 14 bases between. In germline, CDR1 is LGHNA, CDR2 YNFKEQ. The CDR3 spans 15 residues.

This clonotype was counted a few times. The chain uses TRBV28 and TRBJ2-5, with 7 bases fitting TRBD1. V was clipped by 6 bases and J by 2 bases; unmatched bases: 9. The CDR3 loop spans 15 amino acids. Germline CDR1 reads MDHEN; CDR2 reads SYDVKM. In DNA form, the CDR3 reads TGTGCCAGCAGCTCCGGGACAGCGGCACAAGAGACCCAGTACTTC. Amino acids: CASSSGTAAQETQYF.

There are a few counts of this clonotype. V and J are TRBV29-1 and TRBJ2-3, with D maybe TRBD1 (5 bases). Trimming left V 4 bases short and J 4 bases short, with 15 bases between. CDR1 is SQVTM, CDR2 ANQGSEA, per germline. This CDR3 is 14 amino acids long. The CDR3 coding sequence is TGCAGCGTTGCTCGACTTCTGGGGCCAGATACGCAGTATTTT. Translation gives CSVARLLGPDTQYF.

The genes are TRBV5-1 and TRBJ2-5; D possibly corresponds to TRBD1 (8 bases). With the DNA end fitting TRBJ2-7 better, the J assignment may be wrong. This CDR3 spans 15 amino acids. Germline V gene data show CDR1 as SGHRS and CDR2 as YFSETQ. CDR3 protein: CASSFLGQAGDEQYF. CDR3 bases: TGCGCCAGCAGCTTCCTGGGACAGGCGGGAGACGAGCAGTACTTC.

The chain combines TRBV27 with TRBJ2-2; possibly TRBD1 for D (5 bases). Germline assignment: CDR1 MNHEY and CDR2 SMNVEV (reference sequence). V lost 2 bases to trimming and J lost 6 bases, with 10 bases between them. CDR3 length: 14 residues. This CDR3 is CASSLMSGPGELFF. In DNA form, the CDR3 reads TGTGCCAGCAGTTTAATGTCAGGGCCCGGGGAGCTGTTTTTT.

The V and J genes are TRBV7-9 and TRBJ2-5; D is possibly TRBD2 (5 bases). The CDR3 consists of 12 residues. V shed 8 bases and J shed 5 bases, with 12 bases lying between them. Germline CDR1 SEHNR, CDR2 FQNEAQ (reference sequence). The CDR3 is CASWIGGETQYF. The CDR3, as DNA: TGTGCCAGCTGGATTGGCGGGGAGACCCAGTACTTC.

V and J are TRBV2 and TRBJ2-7; a possible D gene is TRBD1 (6 bases). The CDR3 is made up of 16 amino acids. Deletions cut 7 bases from V and 0 bases from J, with 19 bases between. The V gene's germline CDR1 is SNHLY and CDR2 FYNNEI. Here the CDR3 reads CASNRRQVAISYEQYF. The CDR3 nucleotides are TGTGCCAGCAATAGAAGACAGGTCGCTATCTCCTACGAGCAGTACTTC.

The V call is TRBV29-1, the J call TRBJ1-2, with D uncertain. Germline loops: CDR1 SQVTM, CDR2 ANQGSEA. This CDR3 has 12 amino acids. The V and J ends lost 4 bases and 8 bases respectively, with 14 bases between them. CDR3: CSVGNGPGGYTF. The CDR3 DNA reads TGCAGCGTTGGGAACGGGCCTGGCGGCTACACCTTC. Drawing the rest from reference TRBV29-1 and TRBJ1-2, the complete variable domain is SAVISQKPSRDICQRGTSLTIQCQVDSQVTMMFWYRQQPGQSLTLIATANQGSEATYESGFVIDKFPISRPNLTFSTLTVSNMSPEDSSIYLCSVGNGPGGYTFGSGTRLTVV.

The chain joins TRBV20-1 to TRBJ1-2, with D uncertain. The CDR3 extends over 14 amino acids. Trimming left V 5 bases short and J 3 bases short, with 16 bases between. CDR1 is DFQATT, CDR2 SNEGSKA, per germline (reference sequence). CDR3 sequence: CSALDTGPHYGYTF. The CDR3 bases are TGCAGTGCTCTAGATACCGGGCCCCACTATGGCTACACCTTC.

This clonotype was seen only a few times. The chain couples TRBV7-2 to TRBJ2-5; weak D call: TRBD1 (5 bases). CDR1 is SGHTA and CDR2 is FQGNSA in the germline V gene. The ends were cut back, 1 base at V and 2 bases at J, with 11 bases in the middle. The CDR3 has 15 amino acids. The CDR3 region has the DNA TGTGCCAGCAGCTTAGAATACAGGACACAAGAGACCCAGTACTTC. This gives the protein CASSLEYRTQETQYF.

The rearrangement links TRBV11-2 to TRBJ1-2; a possible D gene is TRBD1 (5 bases). This CDR3 has 14 residues. Germline V gives CDR1 SGHAT, CDR2 FQNNGV. The germline V and J ends were trimmed by 7 bases and 7 bases, with 19 bases remaining between them. DNA of the CDR3: TGTGCCAGCACCCCGTTTGGCAGGGCAGGTGGCTACACCTTC. It is translated as CASTPFGRAGGYTF.

CDR3 region: CASSSHLNPYEQYF. The DNA for the CDR3 is TGTGCCAGCAGTTCACATCTAAACCCTTACGAGCAGTACTTC. The V and J genes are TRBV12-3 or TRBV12-4 and TRBJ2-4; D is unresolved. Gene TRBJ2-7 matches the end of the DNA better, so the J call may be wrong. The CDR3 covers 14 residues.

The chain recombines TRBV20-1 with TRBJ2-5; TRBD2 is a possible D gene (6 bases). Germline V gene lookup returns CDR1 DFQATT and CDR2 SNEGSKA (reference sequence). The CDR3 extends over 15 amino acids. The V end lost 0 bases, the J end lost 7 bases, and 18 bases lay between the germline ends. This CDR3 is CSARDSGDPEGTQYF. The CDR3 DNA reads TGCAGTGCTAGAGATTCGGGGGACCCTGAGGGGACCCAGTACTTC.

This rearrangement joins TRBV20-1 to TRBJ2-1; 12 nucleotides match TRBD1. This CDR3 is built from 17 residues. Trimming at V came to 1 base and at J to 8 bases, leaving 12 bases not matched to a gene. CDR1 is DFQATT, CDR2 SNEGSKA, per germline (reference sequence). CDR3 protein: CSARGIRDRGRRDEQFF. The CDR3 DNA is TGCAGTGCTAGAGGGATACGGGACAGGGGGCGGAGGGATGAGCAGTTCTTC.

The CDR3 region has the DNA TGCAGCGTTGAAGCGGGGATTAGGACCGGGGAGCTGTTTTTT. The encoded protein is CSVEAGIRTGELFF. The chain couples TRBV29-1 to TRBJ2-2; TRBD2 might be the D (5 bases). This CDR3 has 14 amino acids. Between the trimmed V and J ends, which lost 1 base and 5 bases, there was a span of 11 bases. The germline V gene encodes CDR1 SQVTM and CDR2 ANQGSEA.

This clonotype was counted ten times or more. The chain uses TRBV7-2 and TRBJ1-2; D unresolved. The V end was cut by 5 bases, the J end by 2 bases, with 6 bases between. Per germline, CDR1 SGHTA and CDR2 FQGNSA. This CDR3 has 12 amino acids. The CDR3 bases are TGTGCCAGCAGCGCCGTAAACTATGGCTACACCTTC. It is translated as CASSAVNYGYTF.

This clonotype turned up a few times. J is TRBJ1-2 and V is TRBV20-1; the D gene is possibly TRBD1 (6 bases). Trimming took 4 bases from V and 0 from J, leaving 12 bases between them. There are 14 residues in the CDR3. CDR1 is DFQATT and CDR2 is SNEGSKA in the germline V gene (reference sequence). The CDR3 DNA is TGCAGTGCTAACGACAGGCCTTCTAACTATGGCTACACCTTC. Residues: CSANDRPSNYGYTF.

V is TRBV20-1 and J is TRBJ1-2; tentative D call: TRBD1 (5 bases). This CDR3 comprises 13 residues. V lost 8 bases to trimming and J lost 0 bases, with 13 bases between them. CDR1 and CDR2 from the germline V gene are DFQATT and SNEGSKA (reference sequence). CDR3 nucleotides: TGCAGTTCCGGGACGTATGCTAACTATGGCTACACCTTC. Amino acid sequence: CSSGTYANYGYTF.

The genes are TRBV7-9 and TRBJ1-2; possible D gene TRBD1, 5 bases. The CDR3 is 15 residues long. The V end lost 5 bases, the J end lost 2 bases, and 15 bases lay between the germline ends. Germline lookup yields CDR1 SEHNR and CDR2 FQNEAQ (reference sequence). CDR3 coding DNA: TGTGCCAGCAGCAACCATGGGACGGCAAACTATGGCTACACCTTC. It translates to CASSNHGTANYGYTF.

The genes are TRBV6-1 and TRBJ1-2, with 8 bases fitting TRBD1. This CDR3 comprises 18 residues. Trimming at V came to 4 bases and at J to 4 bases, leaving 17 bases not matched to a gene. The V gene's germline CDR1 is MNHNS and CDR2 SASEGT. The CDR3 loop reads CASSGFRDRSNLGYGYTF. DNA of the CDR3: TGTGCCAGCAGTGGATTCCGGGACAGGAGCAATCTAGGCTATGGCTACACCTTC.

This clonotype was counted between two and nine times. This chain uses TRBV20-1 with TRBJ2-5; perhaps TRBD2 as D (5 bases). V was trimmed by 1 base and J by 11 bases, leaving 14 bases between them. In germline, CDR1 is DFQATT, CDR2 SNEGSKA (reference sequence). The CDR3 runs 12 residues. The CDR3: CSARAVGTGQYF. In DNA, the CDR3 is TGCAGTGCTAGAGCTGTGGGAACGGGGCAGTACTTC.

The chain carries TRBV10-3 and TRBJ2-5; 9 bases fit TRBD1. Germline V gene data show CDR1 as ENHRY and CDR2 as SYGVKD. The V gene end was trimmed by 4 bases and the J gene end by 3 bases; junction bases not matched to a gene: 0. The CDR3 totals 13 residues. The CDR3 loop reads CAISGQGEETQYF. The CDR3 DNA follows: TGTGCCATCAGTGGACAGGGGGAAGAGACCCAGTACTTC.

This chain uses TRBV20-1 with TRBJ2-1; 9 bases align to TRBD2. Germline values: CDR1 DFQATT, CDR2 SNEGSKA (reference sequence). V was clipped by 2 bases and J by 2 bases; unmatched bases: 7. The CDR3 sequence is 16 residues long. CDR3 residues: CSARSLAGAAYNEQFF. The CDR3 bases are TGCAGTGCTAGATCCTTAGCGGGGGCCGCCTACAATGAGCAGTTCTTC.